This passage covers 19 T cell receptor beta chains from one sample sequenced in a study of CD8 T cells in ankylosing spondylitis (dated by TCRdb to the late 2010s). Broader findings and caveats from the paper: Blood from ankylosing spondylitis patients appeared to be characterized by a TCR beta motif made up of seven or eight highly homologous amino acid variants.

The library came from 5' RACE. These reads were obtained on an Illumina HiSeq 2500. Using fastp trimming at Q25 and MiXCR clonotype assembly, TCRdb reanalyzed the public sequencing data and kept in-frame beta chains. A single entry per CDR3 protein holds the most common genes and DNA from its merged rows. The sample profile shows about 440,000 distinct CDR3 sequences; roughly 15% of them were found once. The ten largest clones add up to around 0.92% of the sample. Antigen specificity for these receptors is unknown. Sequencing was performed on blood, either unsorted or a sorted T cell fraction (not recorded which). These receptors all stem from a male donor with ankylosing spondylitis.

This clonotype was detected many times. The chain has TRBV5-1 and TRBJ2-1; 9 bases align to TRBD2. V trimming: 4 bases; J trimming: 3 bases; junction bases outside the gene matches: 2. CDR3 length: 14 residues. The germline CDR1 and CDR2 sequences are SGHRS and YFSETQ. The CDR3 protein is CASSRGGGYNEQFF. Here the CDR3 DNA reads TGCGCCAGCAGCCGCGGGGGGGGCTACAATGAGCAGTTCTTC.

The chain combines TRBV6-2 or TRBV6-3 with TRBJ2-1; no reliable D call. V was cut by 1 base and J by 5 bases, with 6 bases left in between. This CDR3 region has 13 residues. Germline V gene sequence: CDR1 MNHEY, CDR2 SVGEGT. The CDR3 sequence: CASSYLGNNEQFF. Written as DNA, the CDR3 is TGTGCCAGCAGTTACTTGGGGAACAATGAGCAGTTCTTC.

The chain couples TRBV20-1 to TRBJ1-6; a weak D match, TRBD1 (5 bases). The length of the CDR3 is 18 residues. CDR1 is DFQATT and CDR2 is SNEGSKA in the germline V gene (reference sequence). Trimming took 0 bases from V and 1 from J, leaving 16 bases between them. CDR3 amino acids: CSARDPEAGLSYNSPLHF. DNA of the CDR3: TGCAGTGCTAGAGATCCGGAGGCAGGGCTTTCCTATAATTCACCCCTCCACTTT.

This clonotype showed up just a few times. The chain recombines TRBV30 with TRBJ1-4, with D possibly being TRBD1 (5 bases). V was trimmed by 1 base and J by 7 bases, leaving 10 bases between them. This CDR3 contains 13 residues. The germline V gene has CDR1 GTSNPN and CDR2 SVGIG (reference sequence). As DNA, the CDR3 is TGTGCCTGGAGTGACTGGCAGGGTGAAAAACTGTTTTTT. It codes for CAWSDWQGEKLFF.

In this sample, this clonotype turned up a few times. The DNA for the CDR3 is TGCAGTGCTAGAGTACAGGAGAACACTGAAGCTTTCTTT. Protein sequence: CSARVQENTEAFF. This rearrangement joins TRBV20-1 to TRBJ1-1; TRBD1 is a possible D gene (5 bases). The CDR3 has 13 residues. Germline V CDR1 and CDR2: DFQATT, SNEGSKA (reference sequence). Trimming pared 1 base from V and 1 base from J, leaving 7 bases between.

The rearrangement links TRBV7-2 to TRBJ2-7; D not certain. Germline V CDR1 and CDR2: SGHTA, FQGNSA. Deletions cut 5 bases from V and 0 bases from J, with 11 bases between. CDR3 length: 14 amino acids. The CDR3 sequence is CASSPVLGSYEQYF. CDR3 DNA: TGTGCCAGCAGCCCCGTTCTGGGCTCCTACGAGCAGTACTTC.

This chain uses TRBV12-3 or TRBV12-4 with TRBJ1-5; TRBD1 aligns across 12 bases. V lost 5 bases, J lost 1 base, and 9 bases stayed unmatched. The CDR3 length is 18 residues. CDR3: CASSPGTGGGGSNQPQHF. DNA for the CDR3: TGTGCCAGCAGTCCCGGGACAGGGGGCGGGGGAAGCAATCAGCCCCAGCATTTT.

J is TRBJ2-2 and V is TRBV5-1; TRBD2 aligns across 11 bases. Trimming at V came to 6 bases and at J to 1 base, leaving 5 bases not matched to a gene. Germline V lookup: CDR1 SGHRS, CDR2 YFSETQ. This CDR3 spans 16 amino acids. CDR3 residues: CASKIGLAGNTGELFF. DNA of the CDR3: TGCGCCAGCAAGATCGGACTAGCGGGGAACACCGGGGAGCTGTTTTTT. The variable domain in full, with the rest retrieved from reference TRBV5-1 and TRBJ2-2, is KAGVTQTPRYLIKTRGQQVTLSCSPISGHRSVSWYQQTPGQGLQFLFEYFSETQRNKGNFPGRFSGRQFSNSRSEMNVSTLELGDSALYLCASKIGLAGNTGELFFGEGSRLTVL.

This clonotype turned up a few times. The J gene is TRBJ2-2, the V gene TRBV9, with D unresolved. The CDR3 has 15 amino acids. V lost 4 bases, J lost 0 bases, and 10 bases lay in between. Germline V CDR1 and CDR2: SGDLS, YYNGEE. In DNA, the CDR3 is TGTGCCAGCAGCCCCCCGGGCACGAACACCGGGGAGCTGTTTTTT. Its translation is CASSPPGTNTGELFF.

V and J are TRBV2 and TRBJ2-2; 9 bases map to TRBD2. The germline CDR1 and CDR2 sequences are SNHLY and FYNNEI. J gave up 6 bases and V 7 bases, and 12 bases lay outside the gene matches. The CDR3 consists of 16 residues. In DNA form, the CDR3 reads TGTGCCAGCACCTCTTTGGTAGCGGGAGATCCCGGGGAGCTGTTTTTT. Amino acids: CASTSLVAGDPGELFF.

The chain links TRBV7-2 to TRBJ1-4, with D possibly TRBD1 on 5 matching bases. CDR3 size: 17 residues. Germline assignment: CDR1 SGHTA and CDR2 FQGNSA. V dropped 2 bases and J dropped 4 bases, with 17 bases sitting between them. The CDR3 bases are TGTGCCAGCAGCTTAATACCCCCAGGGTATGGTAATGAAAAACTGTTTTTT. It encodes CASSLIPPGYGNEKLFF.

This clonotype has just a few counts. The chain carries TRBV29-1 and TRBJ2-5; D possibly corresponds to TRBD2 (6 bases). V was cut by 0 bases and J by 4 bases, with 9 bases left in between. The V gene's germline CDR1 is SQVTM and CDR2 ANQGSEA. The CDR3 is 13 amino acids. This CDR3 reads CSVEDAGTETQYF. Here the CDR3 DNA reads TGCAGCGTTGAAGATGCGGGGACAGAGACCCAGTACTTC.

The rearrangement uses TRBV7-8 and TRBJ1-1, with 10 bases identical to TRBD1. Germline values: CDR1 SGHVS, CDR2 FQNEAQ. This CDR3 region has 15 residues. Losses at the gene ends were 4 bases for V and 3 bases for J; bases not matched to a gene: 5. The CDR3 region is CASSSRDRGYTEAFF. The DNA of the CDR3 is TGTGCCAGCAGCTCCCGGGACAGGGGATACACTGAAGCTTTCTTT.

This clonotype was observed a handful of times. The CDR3 protein is CASSRSSQGGRQDTEAFF. The DNA of the CDR3 is TGTGCCAGCAGCCGTAGCAGCCAGGGGGGCAGACAGGACACTGAAGCTTTCTTT. The chain uses TRBV9 and TRBJ1-1, with 7 positions matching TRBD1. The CDR3 spans 18 residues. Germline V gene sequence: CDR1 SGDLS, CDR2 YYNGEE. J lost 3 bases, V lost 4 bases, and 18 bases had no gene match.

The CDR3 here is CASTLGNQPQHF. For the CDR3, the DNA is TGTGCCAGCACTTTGGGCAATCAGCCCCAGCATTTT. V is TRBV2 and J is TRBJ1-5; unclear D gene. The V gene's germline CDR1 is SNHLY and CDR2 FYNNEI. CDR3 length: 12 residues. V was pared by 7 bases and J by 2 bases, with 6 bases between.

Only a few counts were recorded for this clonotype. This chain links TRBV20-1 with TRBJ1-4, with unresolved D. V was clipped by 0 bases and J by 3 bases, with 11 bases between them. Germline V lookup: CDR1 DFQATT, CDR2 SNEGSKA (reference sequence). The CDR3 has 15 residues. The CDR3 DNA reads as TGCAGTGCTAGAGAACTGGGAAGGGCTAATGAAAAACTGTTTTTT. Translating gives CSARELGRANEKLFF.

The V gene is TRBV12-3 or TRBV12-4, the J gene TRBJ1-4; D uncertain. This CDR3 region has 15 residues. V dropped 2 bases and J dropped 8 bases, with 15 bases sitting between them. This CDR3 reads CASSLKLNPEEKLFF. The CDR3, as DNA: TGTGCCAGCAGTTTAAAGTTGAATCCTGAGGAAAAACTGTTTTTT.

In its sample, this clonotype was seen once. This chain joins TRBV6-2 or TRBV6-3 and TRBJ2-1; D gene unclear. Germline lookup yields CDR1 MNHEY and CDR2 SVGEGT. The CDR3 totals 15 residues. V was shortened by 4 bases and J by 0 bases, with 10 bases between the two germline ends. As DNA, the CDR3 is TGTGCCAGCAGTTCCCTCCGGAGCTCCTACAATGAGCAGTTCTTC. Amino acids: CASSSLRSSYNEQFF.

This chain joins TRBV7-2 and TRBJ1-1; D ambiguous. Germline lookup yields CDR1 SGHTA and CDR2 FQGNSA. The CDR3 has 12 amino acids. The V end was cut by 0 bases, the J end by 5 bases, with 4 bases between. The CDR3 DNA reads TGTGCCAGCAGCTTAGCTTCTACTGAAGCTTTCTTT. This encodes CASSLASTEAFF.